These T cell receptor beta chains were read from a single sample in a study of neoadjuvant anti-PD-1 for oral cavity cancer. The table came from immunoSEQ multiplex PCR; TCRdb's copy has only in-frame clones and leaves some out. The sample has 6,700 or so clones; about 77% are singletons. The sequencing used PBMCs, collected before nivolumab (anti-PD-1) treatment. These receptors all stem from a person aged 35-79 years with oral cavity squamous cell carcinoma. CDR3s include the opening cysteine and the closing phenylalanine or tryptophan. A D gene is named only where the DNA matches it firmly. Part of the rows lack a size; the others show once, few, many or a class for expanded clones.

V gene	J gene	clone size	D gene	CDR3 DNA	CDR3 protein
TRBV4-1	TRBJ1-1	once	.	TGCGCCAGCAGACGCTTCAGGGAGAACACTGAAGCTTTCTTT	CASRRFRENTEAFF
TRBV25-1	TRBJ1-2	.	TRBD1	TGTGCCAGCAGTGAATATGAGGGGACAGGGTACGACTATGGCTACACCTTC	CASSEYEGTGYDYGYTF
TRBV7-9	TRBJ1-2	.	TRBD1	TGTGCCAGCAGCCGACAGCACAGGGGAGCGGGCTACACCTTC	CASSRQHRGAGYTF
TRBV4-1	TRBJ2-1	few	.	TGCGCCAGCAGCCAGACGGCAGGGGTTGGTTCCTACAATGAGCAGTTCTTC	CASSQTAGVGSYNEQFF
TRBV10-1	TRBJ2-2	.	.	TGCGCCAGCAGGGAACAGGGATACACCGGGGAGCTGTTTTTT	CASREQGYTGELFF
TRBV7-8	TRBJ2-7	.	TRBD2	TGTGCCAGCAGCTTCGGGGCAAGGCTAGCGGGGATTTCCTACGAGCAGTACTTC	CASSFGARLAGISYEQYF
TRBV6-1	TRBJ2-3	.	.	TGTGCCAGCAGTGAAAACAGCCTAAGCACAGATACGCAGTATTTT	CASSENSLSTDTQYF
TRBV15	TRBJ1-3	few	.	TGTGCCACCAGCAGAGATCGAGGGAATGGAAACACCATATATTTT	CATSRDRGNGNTIYF
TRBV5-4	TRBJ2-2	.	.	TGTGCCAGCAGCTCGCCTCTCCGGGGCAACACCGGGGAGCTGTTTTTT	CASSSPLRGNTGELFF
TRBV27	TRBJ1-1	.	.	TGTGCCAGCAGTTTATTGGGTATATCAGGGGACACTGAAGCTTTCTTT	CASSLLGISGDTEAFF
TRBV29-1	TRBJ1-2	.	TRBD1	TGCAGCGTTGAAGTAACGGCAGGGGGCGTCTATGGCTACACCTTC	CSVEVTAGGVYGYTF
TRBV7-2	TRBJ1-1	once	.	TGTGCCAGCAGCTTAGGGGGCAGTGAAGCTTTCTTT	CASSLGGSEAFF
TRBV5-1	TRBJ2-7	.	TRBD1	TGCGCCAGCAGCTTGGTCGCCAGGGGGAGCTCCTACGAGCAGTACTTC	CASSLVARGSSYEQYF
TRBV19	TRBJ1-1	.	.	TGTGCCAGTAGTATTGCATACAGCATGAACACTGAAGCTTTCTTT	CASSIAYSMNTEAFF
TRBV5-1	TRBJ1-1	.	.	TGCGCCAGCAGCTTGGCCCCTAACACTGAAGCTTTCTTT	CASSLAPNTEAFF
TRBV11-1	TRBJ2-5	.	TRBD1	TGTGCCAGCAGCCCTGACAGGGGCCGAGAGACCCAGTACTTC	CASSPDRGRETQYF
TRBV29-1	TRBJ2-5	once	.	TGCAGCGTTGAAGATAGCGGCAGGGAGGAGACCCAGTACTTC	CSVEDSGREETQYF
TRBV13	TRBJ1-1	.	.	TGTGCCAGCAGCCACAGGACCGCTGACGCTTTCTTT	CASSHRTADAFF
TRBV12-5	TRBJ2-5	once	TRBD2	TGTGCTAGTGGTTTGGTTCGACTAGCGGACAAAGAGACCCAGTACTTC	CASGLVRLADKETQYF
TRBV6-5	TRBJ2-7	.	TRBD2	TGTGCCAGCAGTTACTCGGCGAAACTAGCGGGTTACGAGCAGTACTTC	CASSYSAKLAGYEQYF
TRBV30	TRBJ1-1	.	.	TGTGCCTGGAGTAAATGGCCGGGGGGGGACACTGAAGCTTTCTTT	CAWSKWPGGDTEAFF
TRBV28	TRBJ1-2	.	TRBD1	TGTGCCTCCTGGGACAGGGCTGCTGGCTACACCTTC	CASWDRAAGYTF
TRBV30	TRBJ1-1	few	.	TGTGCCTGGAGTAAGAAGGGTTTGAACACTGAAGCTTTCTTT	CAWSKKGLNTEAFF
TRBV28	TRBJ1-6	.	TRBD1	TGTGCCAGCAGTTTAGGGACAGACTATTCACCCCTCCACTTT	CASSLGTDYSPLHF
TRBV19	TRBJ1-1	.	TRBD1	TGTGCCAGTAGTATAGGGGACAGGGTTGGTGGTATTACTGAAGCTTTCTTT	CASSIGDRVGGITEAFF
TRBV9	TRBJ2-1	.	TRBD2	TGTGCCAGCAGCGTAGACAGCGGGGGCTACAATGAGCAGTTCTTC	CASSVDSGGYNEQFF
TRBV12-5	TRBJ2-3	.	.	TGTGCTAGTGGTTTGGTACCGACAGATACGCAGTATTTT	CASGLVPTDTQYF
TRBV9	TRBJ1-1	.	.	TGTGCCAGCAGCCCCGGGACGGCAAACACTGAAGCTTTCTTT	CASSPGTANTEAFF
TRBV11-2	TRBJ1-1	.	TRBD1	TGTGCCAGCAGCTTAGTACGCCAGGGGGGAGCTTTCTTT	CASSLVRQGGAFF
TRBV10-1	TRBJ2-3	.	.	TGCGCCAGCGGGATTGGGGGGCCTACAGATACGCAGTATTTT	CASGIGGPTDTQYF
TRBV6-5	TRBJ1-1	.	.	TGTGCCAGCAGTTACTGGGACGATAAGGGCACTGAAGCTTTCTTT	CASSYWDDKGTEAFF
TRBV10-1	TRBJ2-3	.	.	TGCGCCAGCAGTGAGTCAAGGGGCCGCACAGATACGCAGTATTTT	CASSESRGRTDTQYF
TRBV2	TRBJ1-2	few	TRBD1	TGTGCCAGCACTCAAGGGGTAGGGGGCGTCTATGGCTACACCTTC	CASTQGVGGVYGYTF
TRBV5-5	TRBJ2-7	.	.	TGTGCCAGCAGCCCGGACAGTGCCCGTAGGGGCGAGCAGTACTTC	CASSPDSARRGEQYF
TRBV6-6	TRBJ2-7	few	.	TGTGCCAGCAGCCCACTAGAACCGGGCTCGGACTACGAGCAGTACTTC	CASSPLEPGSDYEQYF
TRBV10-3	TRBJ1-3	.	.	TGTGCCATCAGTGGGGGTCGGGAAAACACCATATATTTT	CAISGGRENTIYF
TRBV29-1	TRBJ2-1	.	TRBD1	TGCAGCGTTGCATCACCGGGACAGGGGAAAAGGAATGAGCAGTTCTTC	CSVASPGQGKRNEQFF
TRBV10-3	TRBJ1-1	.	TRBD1	TGTGCCATCAGCCTACAGGGGGGTGAAACTGAAGCTTTCTTT	CAISLQGGETEAFF
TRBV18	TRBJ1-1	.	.	TGTGCCAGCTTTCCCTCAGGGGCGAGGGTGAACACTGAAGCTTTCTTT	CASFPSGARVNTEAFF
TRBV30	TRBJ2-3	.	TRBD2	TGTGCCTGGAGCTCGGGACTAGCGGTAACAGATACGCAGTATTTT	CAWSSGLAVTDTQYF
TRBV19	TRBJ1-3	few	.	TGTGCCACCACACCAGGCCCTTACTCTGGAAACACCATATATTTT	CATTPGPYSGNTIYF